This TCR beta chain was documented in a study of control samples from healthy donors and cancer patients. TCRdb's table, derived via immunoSEQ multiplex PCR, lists solely in-frame clones and lacks some. The sample holds about 110,000 clones, 82% seen once. The length of the CDR3 is 13 residues. Germline lookup yields CDR1 MNHEY and CDR2 SVGAGI. V was clipped by 6 bases and J by 2 bases, with 11 bases between them. This clone has a single count. This rearrangement joins TRBV6-5 to TRBJ2-7; D possibly uses TRBD1 or TRBD2 (5 bases each). The sequenced sample was blood. This TCR was recovered from a man between 18 and 35 years old in good health. CDR3 protein: CASRGVGTYEQYF. CDR3 coding DNA: TGTGCCAGCAGGGGGGTAGGAACCTACGAGCAGTACTTC.